This entry is about one T cell receptor (beta chain). The data are from a study of cytomegalovirus exposure and HLA in healthy donors. PCR involved 60 Vbeta and 13 Jbeta primers. TCRdb's copy holds only in-frame clones and misses some; the assay was immunoSEQ multiplex PCR. The data hold under 200,000 clones, with 75% to 80% observed a single time. Germline CDR1 is SGHTA and CDR2 is FQGNSA. V was pared by 8 bases and J by 0 bases, with 13 bases between. This CDR3 comprises 15 residues. The receptor was derived from a woman in her thirties or forties in good health and CMV-seropositive. The gene calls are TRBV7-2 and TRBJ2-2; D possibly corresponds to TRBD1 (5 bases). The material sequenced was PBMCs. The CDR3 sequence: CASAQGNANTGELFF. In nucleotides, the CDR3 is TGTGCCAGCGCCCAGGGCAACGCGAACACCGGGGAGCTGTTTTTT. Filled out from reference TRBV7-2 and TRBJ2-2, the complete variable domain reads GAGVSQSPSNKVTEKGKDVELRCDPISGHTALYWYRQSLGQGLEFLIYFQGNSAPDKSGLPSDRFSAERTGGSVSTLTIQRTQQEDSAVYLCASAQGNANTGELFFGEGSRLTVL.